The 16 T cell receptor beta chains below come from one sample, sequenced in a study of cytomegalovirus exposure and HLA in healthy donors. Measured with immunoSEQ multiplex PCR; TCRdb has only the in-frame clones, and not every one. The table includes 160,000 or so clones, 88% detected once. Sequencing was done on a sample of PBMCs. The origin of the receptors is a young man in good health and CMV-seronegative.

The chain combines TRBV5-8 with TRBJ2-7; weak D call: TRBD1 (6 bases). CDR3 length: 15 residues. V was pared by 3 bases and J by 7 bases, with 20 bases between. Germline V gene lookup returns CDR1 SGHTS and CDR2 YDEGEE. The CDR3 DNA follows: TGTGCCAGCAGCTACCAGGGGTCCCTCTACGGGGAGCAGTACTTC. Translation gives CASSYQGSLYGEQYF.

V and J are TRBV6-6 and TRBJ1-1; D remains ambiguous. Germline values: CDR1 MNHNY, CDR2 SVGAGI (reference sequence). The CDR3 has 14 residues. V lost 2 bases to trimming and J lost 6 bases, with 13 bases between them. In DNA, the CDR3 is TGTGCCAGCAGTTACCAACCAGAGAGGGCTGAAGCTTTCTTT. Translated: CASSYQPERAEAFF.

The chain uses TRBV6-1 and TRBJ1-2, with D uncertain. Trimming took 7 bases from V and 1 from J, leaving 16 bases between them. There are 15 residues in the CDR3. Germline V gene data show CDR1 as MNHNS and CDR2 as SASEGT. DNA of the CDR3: TGTGCCAGCACCACCACAGTCACACTTAACTATGGCTACACCTTC. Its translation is CASTTTVTLNYGYTF.

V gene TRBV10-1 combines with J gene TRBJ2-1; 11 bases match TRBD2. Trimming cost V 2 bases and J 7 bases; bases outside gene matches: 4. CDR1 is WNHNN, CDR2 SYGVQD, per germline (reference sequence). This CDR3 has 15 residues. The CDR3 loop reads CASSEASGRHNEQFF. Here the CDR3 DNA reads TGCGCCAGCAGTGAGGCTAGCGGGAGGCATAATGAGCAGTTCTTC.

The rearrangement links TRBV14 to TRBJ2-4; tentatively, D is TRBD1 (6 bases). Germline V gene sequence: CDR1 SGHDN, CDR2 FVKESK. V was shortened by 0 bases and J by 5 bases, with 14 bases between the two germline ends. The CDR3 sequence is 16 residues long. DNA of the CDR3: TGTGCCAGCAGCCAAGAGGGGGACATGGCCCAAAACATTCAGTACTTC. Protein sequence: CASSQEGDMAQNIQYF. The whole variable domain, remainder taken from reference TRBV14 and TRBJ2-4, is EAGVTQFPSHSVIEKGQTVTLRCDPISGHDNLYWYRRVMGKEIKFLLHFVKESKQDESGMPNNRFLAERTGGTYSTLKVQPAELEDSGVYFCASSQEGDMAQNIQYFGAGTRLSVL.

CDR3 bases: TGCGCCAGCAGCGCTACAGGGGAAACTGAAGCTTTCTTT. Translated, it gives CASSATGETEAFF. V usage is TRBV5-1 and J usage is TRBJ1-1; TRBD1 aligns across 7 bases. V gave up 4 bases and J gave up 5 bases; unmatched junction bases: 5. The CDR3 extends over 13 amino acids. Germline V gene sequence: CDR1 SGHRS, CDR2 YFSETQ.

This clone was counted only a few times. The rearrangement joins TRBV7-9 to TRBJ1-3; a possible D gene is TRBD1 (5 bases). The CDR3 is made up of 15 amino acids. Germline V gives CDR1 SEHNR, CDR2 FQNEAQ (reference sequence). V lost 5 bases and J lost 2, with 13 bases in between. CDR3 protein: CASSGGRVTGNTIYF. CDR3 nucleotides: TGTGCCAGCAGCGGCGGCAGGGTGACTGGAAACACCATATATTTT.

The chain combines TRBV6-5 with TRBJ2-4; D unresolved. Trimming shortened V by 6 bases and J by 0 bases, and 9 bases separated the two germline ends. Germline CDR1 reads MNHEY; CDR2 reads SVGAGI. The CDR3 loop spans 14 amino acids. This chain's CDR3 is CASSSTSAKNIQYF. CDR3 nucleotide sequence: TGTGCCAGCAGCTCTACCTCAGCCAAAAACATTCAGTACTTC.

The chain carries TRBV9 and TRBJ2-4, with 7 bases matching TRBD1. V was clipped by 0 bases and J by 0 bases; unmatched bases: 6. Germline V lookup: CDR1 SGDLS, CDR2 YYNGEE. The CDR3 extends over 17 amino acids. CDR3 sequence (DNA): TGTGCCAGCAGCGTAGAAGGGGGCTGGGAAGCCAAAAACATTCAGTACTTC. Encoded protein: CASSVEGGWEAKNIQYF.

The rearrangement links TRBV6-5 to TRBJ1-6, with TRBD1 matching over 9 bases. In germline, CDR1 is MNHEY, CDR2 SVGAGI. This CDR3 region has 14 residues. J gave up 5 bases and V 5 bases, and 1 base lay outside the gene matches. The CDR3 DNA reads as TGTGCCAGCAGTCACAGGGGGCATAATTCACCCCTCCACTTT. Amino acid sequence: CASSHRGHNSPLHF.

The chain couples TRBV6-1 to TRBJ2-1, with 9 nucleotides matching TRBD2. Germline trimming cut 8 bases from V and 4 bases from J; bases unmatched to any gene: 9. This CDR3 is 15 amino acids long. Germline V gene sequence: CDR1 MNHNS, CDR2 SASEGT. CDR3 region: CASSIAGATYNEQFF. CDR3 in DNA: TGTGCCAGCTCGATAGCGGGAGCAACATACAATGAGCAGTTCTTC.

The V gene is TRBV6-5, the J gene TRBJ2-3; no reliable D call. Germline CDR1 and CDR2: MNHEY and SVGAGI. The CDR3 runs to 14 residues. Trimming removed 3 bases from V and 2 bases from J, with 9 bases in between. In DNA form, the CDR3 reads TGTGCCAGCAGTTATACGCGGTACACAGATACGCAGTATTTT. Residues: CASSYTRYTDTQYF.

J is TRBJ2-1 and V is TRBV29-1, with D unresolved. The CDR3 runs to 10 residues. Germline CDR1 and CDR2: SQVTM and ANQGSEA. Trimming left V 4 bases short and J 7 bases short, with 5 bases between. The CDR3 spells CSVASNEQFF. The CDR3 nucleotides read TGCAGCGTTGCCTCGAATGAGCAGTTCTTC.

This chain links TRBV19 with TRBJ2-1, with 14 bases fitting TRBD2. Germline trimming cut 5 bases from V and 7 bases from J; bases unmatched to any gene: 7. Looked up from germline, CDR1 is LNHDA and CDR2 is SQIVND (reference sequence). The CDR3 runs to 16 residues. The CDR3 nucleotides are TGTGCCAGTAGTTCCGGACTAGCGGGGGGCCAAAATGAGCAGTTCTTC. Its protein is CASSSGLAGGQNEQFF.

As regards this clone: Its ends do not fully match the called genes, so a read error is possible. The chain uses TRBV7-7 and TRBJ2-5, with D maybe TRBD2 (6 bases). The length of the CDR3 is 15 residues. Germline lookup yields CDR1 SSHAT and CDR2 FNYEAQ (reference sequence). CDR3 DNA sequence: TGTGCTAGCAGTCAAACGGGGAGGTGGCAAGAGACCCAGTACTTC. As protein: CASSQTGRWQETQYF.

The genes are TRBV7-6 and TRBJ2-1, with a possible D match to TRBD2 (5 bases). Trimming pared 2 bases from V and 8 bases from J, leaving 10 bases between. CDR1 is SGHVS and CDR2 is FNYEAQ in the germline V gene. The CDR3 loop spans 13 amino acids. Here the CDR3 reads CASSLMGSYEQFF. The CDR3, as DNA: TGTGCCAGCAGCTTAATGGGGAGTTATGAGCAGTTCTTC.